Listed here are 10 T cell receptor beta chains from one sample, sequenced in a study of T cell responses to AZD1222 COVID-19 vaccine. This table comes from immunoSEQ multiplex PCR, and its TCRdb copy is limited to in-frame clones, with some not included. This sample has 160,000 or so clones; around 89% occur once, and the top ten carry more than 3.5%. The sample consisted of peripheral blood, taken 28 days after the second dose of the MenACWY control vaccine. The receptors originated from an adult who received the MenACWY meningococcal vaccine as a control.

The CDR3 sequence is CASSIGASGNNEQFF. DNA for the CDR3: TGTGCCAGTAGTATAGGGGCTAGCGGAAACAATGAGCAGTTCTTC. The V call is TRBV19, the J call TRBJ2-1; 7 nucleotides line up with TRBD2. The CDR3 has 15 residues. V was pared by 1 base and J by 5 bases, with 5 bases of the junction left unmatched. CDR1 is LNHDA, CDR2 SQIVND, per germline (reference sequence).

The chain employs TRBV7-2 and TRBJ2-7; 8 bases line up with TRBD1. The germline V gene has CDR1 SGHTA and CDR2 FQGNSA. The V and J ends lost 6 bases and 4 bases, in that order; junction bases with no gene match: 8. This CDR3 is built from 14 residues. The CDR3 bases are TGTGCCAGCAGTCGGCCAGGGGGCGTATACGAGCAGTACTTC. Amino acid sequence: CASSRPGGVYEQYF.

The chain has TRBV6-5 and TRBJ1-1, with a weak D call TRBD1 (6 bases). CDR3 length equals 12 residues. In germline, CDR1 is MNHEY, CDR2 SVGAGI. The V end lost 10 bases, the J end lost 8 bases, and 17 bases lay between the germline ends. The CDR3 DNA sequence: TGTGCCATCTCCCCGGGGGCTGGCGAAGCTTTCTTT. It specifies CAISPGAGEAFF.

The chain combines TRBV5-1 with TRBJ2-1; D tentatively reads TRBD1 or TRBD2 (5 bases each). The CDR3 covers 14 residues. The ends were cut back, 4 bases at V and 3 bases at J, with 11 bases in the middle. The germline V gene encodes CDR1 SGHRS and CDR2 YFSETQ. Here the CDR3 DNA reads TGCGCCAGCAGCCCCGGGGCACTCTACAATGAGCAGTTCTTC. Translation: CASSPGALYNEQFF.

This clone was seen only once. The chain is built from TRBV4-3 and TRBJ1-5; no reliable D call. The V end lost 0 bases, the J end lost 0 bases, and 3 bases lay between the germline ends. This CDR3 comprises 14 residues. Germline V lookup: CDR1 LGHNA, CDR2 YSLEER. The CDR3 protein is CASSQDGSNQPQHF. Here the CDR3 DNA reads TGCGCCAGCAGCCAAGACGGTAGCAATCAGCCCCAGCATTTT.

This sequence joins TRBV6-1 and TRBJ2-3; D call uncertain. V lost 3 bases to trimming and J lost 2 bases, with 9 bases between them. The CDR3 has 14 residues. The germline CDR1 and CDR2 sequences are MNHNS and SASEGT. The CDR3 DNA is TGTGCCAGCAGTGACACCAGCTACACAGATACGCAGTATTTT. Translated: CASSDTSYTDTQYF.

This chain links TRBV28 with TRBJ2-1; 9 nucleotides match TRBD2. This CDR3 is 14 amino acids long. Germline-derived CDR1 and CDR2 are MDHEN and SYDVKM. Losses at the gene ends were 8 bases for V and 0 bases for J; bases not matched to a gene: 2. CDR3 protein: CASLSGSSYNEQFF. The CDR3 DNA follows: TGTGCCAGCCTTAGCGGGAGCTCCTACAATGAGCAGTTCTTC. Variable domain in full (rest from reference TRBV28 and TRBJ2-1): DVKVTQSSRYLVKRTGEKVFLECVQDMDHENMFWYRQDPGLGLRLIYFSYDVKMKEKGDIPEGYSVSREKKERFSLILESASTNQTSMYLCASLSGSSYNEQFFGPGTRLTVL.

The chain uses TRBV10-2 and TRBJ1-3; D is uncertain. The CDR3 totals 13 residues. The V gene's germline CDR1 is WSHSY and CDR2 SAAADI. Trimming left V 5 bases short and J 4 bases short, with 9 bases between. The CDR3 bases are TGCGCCAGCAGTTCGGCTACAGGAAACACCATATATTTT. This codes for CASSSATGNTIYF.

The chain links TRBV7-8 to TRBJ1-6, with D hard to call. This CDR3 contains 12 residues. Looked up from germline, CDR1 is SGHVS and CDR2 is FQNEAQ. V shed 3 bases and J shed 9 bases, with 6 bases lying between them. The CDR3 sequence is CASSFVGSPLHF. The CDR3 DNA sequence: TGTGCCAGCAGCTTTGTGGGTTCACCCCTCCACTTT.

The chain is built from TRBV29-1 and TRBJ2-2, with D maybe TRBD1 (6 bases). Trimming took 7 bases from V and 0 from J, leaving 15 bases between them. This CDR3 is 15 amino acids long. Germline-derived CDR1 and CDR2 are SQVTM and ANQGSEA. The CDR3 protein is CSGMRQAANTGELFF. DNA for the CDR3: TGCAGCGGCATGCGACAGGCCGCGAACACCGGGGAGCTGTTTTTT.